Listed here are 27 T cell receptor beta chains from one sample, sequenced in a study of blood T cell repertoires in COVID-19. TCRdb's copy holds only in-frame clones and misses some; the assay was immunoSEQ multiplex PCR. The sample has 100,000 to 150,000 clones, over 75% seen once. The specimen sequenced was peripheral blood. The receptors shown here come from a man aged 30 to 39 with COVID-19, enrolled during active disease.

This chain joins TRBV21-1 and TRBJ2-1; the table assigns TRBD2, which was not confirmed against the DNA. TRBV21-1 is a pseudogene segment. CDR3 length equals 13 residues. CDR3 coding DNA: TGTGCCAGCAAAGCGGGTAGATACAATGAGCAGTTCTTC. The encoded protein is CASKAGRYNEQFF.

J is TRBJ2-7 and V is TRBV6-5, with D unclear. Germline assignment: CDR1 MNHEY and CDR2 SVGAGI. This CDR3 region has 15 residues. Trimming shortened V by 7 bases and J by 0 bases, and 16 bases separated the two germline ends. The CDR3 nucleotides are TGTGCCAGCAAGGAGCGATCCTCGAGCTCCTACGAGCAGTACTTC. It is translated as CASKERSSSSYEQYF.

The V gene is TRBV7-6, the J gene TRBJ2-2, with a tentative D call TRBD2 (6 bases). Germline CDR1 reads SGHVS; CDR2 reads FNYEAQ. The CDR3 length is 17 residues. V lost 2 bases and J 1 base, leaving 14 bases between the germline ends. CDR3 residues: CASSLSWRERNTGELFF. The DNA of the CDR3 is TGTGCCAGCAGCTTATCTTGGCGGGAACGGAACACCGGGGAGCTGTTTTTT.

This rearrangement joins TRBV9 to TRBJ2-5; TRBD1 aligns across 8 bases. The V gene's germline CDR1 is SGDLS and CDR2 YYNGEE. The V segment lost 4 bases and the J segment 3 bases; nucleotides outside the gene matches: 8. CDR3 size: 15 residues. The CDR3 sequence: CASSLQGAPEETQYF. In DNA, the CDR3 is TGTGCCAGCAGCCTCCAGGGGGCGCCGGAAGAGACCCAGTACTTC. Based on the CDR3 plus reference TRBV9 and TRBJ2-5, the full variable domain is DSGVTQTPKHLITATGQRVTLRCSPRSGDLSVYWYQQSLDQGLQFLIQYYNGEERAKGNILERFSAQQFPDLHSELNLSSLELGDSALYFCASSLQGAPEETQYFGPGTRLLVL.

V is TRBV5-1 and J is TRBJ2-3, with 9 nucleotides matching TRBD2. CDR3 length equals 17 residues. J was trimmed by 10 bases and V by 4 bases; bases with no gene match: 19. CDR1 is SGHRS and CDR2 is YFSETQ in the germline V gene. In DNA, the CDR3 is TGCGCCAGCAGCCTCTATAGCGGGGGAAGTATAATTGATCCGCAGTATTTT. This gives the protein CASSLYSGGSIIDPQYF.

The rearrangement links TRBV5-6 to TRBJ2-3; a weak D match, TRBD1 (6 bases). V lost 1 base and J 0 bases, leaving 9 bases between the germline ends. Germline loops: CDR1 SGHDT, CDR2 YYEEEE. The CDR3 length is 15 residues. The CDR3 region has the DNA TGTGCCAGCAGCTTGACCACAGGGAGCACAGATACGCAGTATTTT. Its protein product is CASSLTTGSTDTQYF.

J is TRBJ1-2 and V is TRBV2, with D possibly being TRBD1 (5 bases). Trimming left V 5 bases short and J 8 bases short, with 18 bases between. This CDR3 has 14 amino acids. The germline V gene encodes CDR1 SNHLY and CDR2 FYNNEI. This CDR3 reads CASSSDNPTNGYTF. CDR3 bases: TGTGCCAGCAGTTCGGACAACCCTACAAACGGCTACACCTTC.

In its sample, this clone was seen once. The chain is built from TRBV6-2 or TRBV6-3 and TRBJ1-1; no reliable D call. The CDR3 has 15 residues. Deletions cut 2 bases from V and 3 bases from J, with 13 bases between. Per the germline V gene, CDR1 is MNHEY and CDR2 is SVGEGT. The CDR3 sequence is CASSYLMDGDTEAFF. The CDR3 bases are TGTGCCAGCAGTTACCTCATGGACGGGGACACTGAAGCTTTCTTT.

This chain joins TRBV11-2 and TRBJ2-3; D is perhaps TRBD1 (5 bases). The CDR3 consists of 17 residues. Looked up from germline, CDR1 is SGHAT and CDR2 is FQNNGV. Trimming left V 1 base short and J 2 bases short, with 16 bases between. CDR3 nucleotide sequence: TGTGCCAGCAGCTTAGGCTGGCAGGGAACTATCACAGATACGCAGTATTTT. Amino acid sequence: CASSLGWQGTITDTQYF.

The chain has TRBV10-2 and TRBJ2-2; 8 bases map to TRBD2. The ends lost 1 base at V and 4 bases at J; junction bases unmatched: 5. The CDR3 spans 16 residues. Per the germline V gene, CDR1 is WSHSY and CDR2 is SAAADI. The CDR3 protein is CASSEWGLEGTGELFF. The CDR3 DNA reads TGCGCCAGCAGTGAGTGGGGACTAGAGGGCACCGGGGAGCTGTTTTTT.

V gene TRBV9 combines with J gene TRBJ2-1; 8 bases are a match to TRBD2. Germline CDR1 and CDR2: SGDLS and YYNGEE. V lost 5 bases to trimming and J lost 10 bases; unmatched junction nucleotides: 5. The CDR3 covers 12 residues. As DNA, the CDR3 is TGTGCCAGCAGAGGAATAGCGGGAGAGCAGTTCTTC. Translation: CASRGIAGEQFF.

The V and J genes are TRBV19 and TRBJ2-7; 7 nucleotides align to TRBD2. Germline V gives CDR1 LNHDA, CDR2 SQIVND (reference sequence). Trimming cost V 2 bases and J 5 bases; bases outside gene matches: 9. This CDR3 is built from 15 residues. CDR3 protein: CASSINGLGLNEQYF. The CDR3 region has the DNA TGTGCCAGTAGTATAAATGGACTAGGGCTGAACGAGCAGTACTTC.

The chain recombines TRBV29-1 with TRBJ2-1; TRBD2 agrees at 12 bases. The germline V gene encodes CDR1 SQVTM and CDR2 ANQGSEA. The trim removed 4 bases at V and 4 bases at J, leaving 11 bases unmatched. This CDR3 contains 17 residues. This CDR3 is CSVARLAGERTYNEQFF. The CDR3 nucleotides are TGCAGCGTTGCGAGACTAGCGGGAGAGAGAACTTACAATGAGCAGTTCTTC.

The rearrangement uses TRBV27 and TRBJ1-6; 8 nucleotides align to TRBD1. The CDR3 totals 15 residues. The J segment lost 10 bases and the V segment lost 1 base, leaving 6 bases of the junction unmatched. Germline V gene data show CDR1 as MNHEY and CDR2 as SMNVEV (reference sequence). In nucleotides, the CDR3 is TGTGCCAGCAGTTTATTGACAGGGGACAACTCACCCCTCCACTTT. Its protein product is CASSLLTGDNSPLHF.

The chain recombines TRBV7-9 with TRBJ1-2; tentatively, D is TRBD1 (6 bases). The CDR3 consists of 13 residues. The germline gives CDR1 SEHNR, CDR2 FQNEAQ (reference sequence). The ends were cut back, 1 base at V and 8 bases at J, with 11 bases in the middle. For the CDR3, the DNA is TGTGCCAGCAGCTTAGAGAACAGGGACGGCTACACCTTC. This sequence encodes CASSLENRDGYTF.

The chain carries TRBV24-1 and TRBJ2-3; possibly TRBD2 for D (5 bases). V shed 9 bases and J shed 6 bases, with 9 bases lying between them. There are 11 residues in the CDR3. Germline V lookup: CDR1 KGHDR, CDR2 SFDVKD. The chain's CDR3 is CATGLEDTQYF. The CDR3 region has the DNA TGTGCCACCGGACTGGAGGATACGCAGTATTTT.

V usage is TRBV28 and J usage is TRBJ1-6; the D gene is possibly TRBD1 (6 bases). Trimming pared 4 bases from V and 10 bases from J, leaving 17 bases between. CDR1 is MDHEN, CDR2 SYDVKM, per germline. This CDR3 comprises 15 residues. The CDR3 loop reads CASSSPQGMGSPLHF. The CDR3 nucleotides read TGTGCCAGCAGTTCCCCACAGGGTATGGGGTCACCCCTCCACTTT. The variable domain in full, with the rest retrieved from reference TRBV28 and TRBJ1-6, is DVKVTQSSRYLVKRTGEKVFLECVQDMDHENMFWYRQDPGLGLRLIYFSYDVKMKEKGDIPEGYSVSREKKERFSLILESASTNQTSMYLCASSSPQGMGSPLHFGNGTRLTVT.

The chain has TRBV20-1 and TRBJ2-4; 7 bases map to TRBD2. V gave up 3 bases and J gave up 12 bases; unmatched junction bases: 11. CDR3 length equals 13 residues. Germline CDR1 is DFQATT and CDR2 is SNEGSKA (reference sequence). The CDR3 nucleotides are TGCAGTGCTAGTACAGTAGCGGGCGGAACTCAGTACTTC. The encoded protein is CSASTVAGGTQYF.

The V and J genes are TRBV29-1 and TRBJ2-5; D is unclear. The CDR3 is made up of 12 amino acids. Germline V gene data show CDR1 as SQVTM and CDR2 as ANQGSEA. Between the trimmed V and J ends, which lost 8 bases and 5 bases, there was a span of 15 bases. The CDR3 is CSTIEVGETQYF. CDR3 sequence (DNA): TGCAGCACCATAGAGGTCGGGGAGACCCAGTACTTC. Full variable domain (missing parts from reference TRBV29-1 and TRBJ2-5): SAVISQKPSRDICQRGTSLTIQCQVDSQVTMMFWYRQQPGQSLTLIATANQGSEATYESGFVIDKFPISRPNLTFSTLTVSNMSPEDSSIYLCSTIEVGETQYFGPGTRLLVL.

The table lists this clone with a count of one. The CDR3 sequence: CASSPRGGSDTQYF. CDR3 in DNA: TGTGCCAGCAGCCCACGGGGAGGGTCAGATACGCAGTATTTT. This chain connects TRBV7-8 to TRBJ2-3; 7 bases fit TRBD2. The germline gives CDR1 SGHVS, CDR2 FQNEAQ. Germline trimming cut 5 bases from V and 4 bases from J; bases unmatched to any gene: 6. This CDR3 spans 14 amino acids.

The chain has TRBV1 and TRBJ2-3; the table's D call, TRBD2, was not checked against the DNA. TRBV1 corresponds to a pseudogene. The CDR3 totals 18 residues. CDR3 residues: CTSSRRTSGRASTDTQYF. CDR3 coding DNA: TGCACCAGCAGCCGACGGACTAGCGGGAGGGCAAGCACAGATACGCAGTATTTT.

This clone was detected a few times. The V gene is TRBV5-8, the J gene TRBJ2-2; TRBD1 matches at 7 bases. J gave up 4 bases and V 0 bases, and 3 bases lay outside the gene matches. CDR1 is SGHTS and CDR2 is YDEGEE in the germline V gene. The CDR3 spans 15 residues. CDR3 in amino acids: CASSLEGQFTGELFF. As DNA, the CDR3 is TGTGCCAGCAGCTTGGAGGGACAGTTCACCGGGGAGCTGTTTTTT.

The chain carries TRBV18 and TRBJ2-1, with 10 bases identical to TRBD2. The CDR3 is 16 residues long. The germline V gene has CDR1 KGHSH and CDR2 LQKENI. V gave up 6 bases and J gave up 3 bases; unmatched junction bases: 8. Here the CDR3 DNA reads TGTGCCAGCTCGCCTAGAACTAGCGGGGACTACAATGAGCAGTTCTTC. Translating it yields CASSPRTSGDYNEQFF.

This clone was seen a handful of times. This sequence joins TRBV4-1 and TRBJ2-7; a possible D gene is TRBD2 (7 bases). The germline CDR1 and CDR2 sequences are MGHRA and YSYEKL. The CDR3 contains 14 residues. The ends were cut back, 0 bases at V and 6 bases at J, with 12 bases in the middle. CDR3: CASSQEGGLVEQYF. CDR3 sequence (DNA): TGCGCCAGCAGCCAAGAGGGGGGGCTCGTCGAGCAGTACTTC.

This sequence joins TRBV28 and TRBJ1-5; TRBD1 aligns across 7 bases. V trimming: 5 bases; J trimming: 4 bases; junction bases outside the gene matches: 20. CDR1 and CDR2 (germline): MDHEN, SYDVKM. The length of the CDR3 is 19 residues. The CDR3 sequence: CASSPAPTGARVKNQPQHF. CDR3 DNA sequence: TGTGCCAGCAGTCCCGCGCCCACAGGGGCAAGGGTAAAGAATCAGCCCCAGCATTTT. Filled out from reference TRBV28 and TRBJ1-5, the complete variable domain reads DVKVTQSSRYLVKRTGEKVFLECVQDMDHENMFWYRQDPGLGLRLIYFSYDVKMKEKGDIPEGYSVSREKKERFSLILESASTNQTSMYLCASSPAPTGARVKNQPQHFGDGTRLSIL.

V is TRBV30 and J is TRBJ1-2; D ambiguous. This CDR3 spans 12 amino acids. In germline, CDR1 is GTSNPN, CDR2 SVGIG (reference sequence). Trimming shortened V by 0 bases and J by 5 bases, and 7 bases separated the two germline ends. As DNA, the CDR3 is TGTGCCTGGAGTGTGGAGGATTATGGCTACACCTTC. It translates to CAWSVEDYGYTF.

This chain links TRBV11-2 with TRBJ1-5, with 9 positions matching TRBD1. The length of the CDR3 is 14 residues. V shed 3 bases and J 7 bases; nucleotides not matched to a gene: 4. CDR1 and CDR2 from the germline V gene are SGHAT and FQNNGV. The CDR3 coding sequence is TGTGCCAGCAGCTTGACAGGGGGAGACCAGCCCCAGCATTTT. It encodes CASSLTGGDQPQHF.